Listed below are T cell receptor beta chains from one sample, sequenced in a study of monozygotic twins with inflammatory bowel disease. TCRdb reprocessed the 5' RACE reads and stores each CDR3 protein as one record, lacking DNA. This table holds around 410,000 distinct CDR3 sequences. Sequencing was carried out using blood. These receptors all come from a human donor with ulcerative colitis or Crohn's disease, or a healthy co-twin of an affected twin (not recorded which). Both conserved end residues are part of each CDR3.

j_call: TRBJ2-3
v_call: TRBV5-1
cdr3_aa: CASSHDEPPVGAPSGTQYF

j_call: TRBJ2-7
v_call: TRBV5-1
cdr3_aa: CASSPGGSPYEQYF

j_call: TRBJ2-2
v_call: TRBV15
cdr3_aa: CATSRGGQGTGELFF

j_call: TRBJ1-5
v_call: TRBV20-1
cdr3_aa: CSARPQGDLIQPQHF

j_call: TRBJ2-5
v_call: TRBV7-9
cdr3_aa: CASSLEGAQETQYF

j_call: TRBJ2-1
v_call: TRBV3-1
cdr3_aa: CASSQGTSGRQQFF

j_call: TRBJ1-4
v_call: TRBV5-1
cdr3_aa: CASSLRTDGLGKLFF

j_call: TRBJ1-3
v_call: TRBV18
cdr3_aa: CASSSGAGPSGNTIYF

j_call: TRBJ2-2
v_call: TRBV5-4
cdr3_aa: CASSYRGRALAGERVGELFF

j_call: TRBJ2-1
v_call: TRBV5-1
cdr3_aa: CASSEIALSSYNEQFF

j_call: TRBJ1-2
v_call: TRBV5-1
cdr3_aa: CASSSGQVSSYTF

j_call: TRBJ1-1
v_call: TRBV20-1
cdr3_aa: CSASSTGGFGAFF

j_call: TRBJ1-1
v_call: TRBV20-1
cdr3_aa: CSARRGAIGTEAFF

j_call: TRBJ2-1
v_call: TRBV21-1
cdr3_aa: CASTRTSGRSPEQFF

j_call: TRBJ2-7
v_call: TRBV11-2
cdr3_aa: CASSFWATGTSGRPSYEQYF

j_call: TRBJ1-4
v_call: TRBV6-2/TRBV6-3
cdr3_aa: CASRKGTTNEKLFF

j_call: TRBJ1-1
v_call: TRBV5-1
cdr3_aa: CASSLGLIAGAEAFF

j_call: TRBJ1-5
v_call: TRBV20-1
cdr3_aa: CSASTFGQPQHF

j_call: TRBJ2-2
v_call: TRBV12-3/TRBV12-4
cdr3_aa: CASSLSIGLAATGELFF

j_call: TRBJ1-6
v_call: TRBV6-5
cdr3_aa: CASSYSHSNSPLHF

j_call: TRBJ2-2
v_call: TRBV7-3
cdr3_aa: CASSPGTSGTEAGELFF

j_call: TRBJ2-7
v_call: TRBV10-3
cdr3_aa: CAIGSRESYEQYF

j_call: TRBJ2-5
v_call: TRBV5-6
cdr3_aa: CATGLDSGETQYF

j_call: TRBJ1-1
v_call: TRBV29-1
cdr3_aa: CSVEDRGGRTEAFF

j_call: TRBJ2-1
v_call: TRBV28
cdr3_aa: CASSQDSGIHNEQFF

j_call: TRBJ2-3
v_call: TRBV11-2
cdr3_aa: CASSLRGLAGGRTDTQYF

j_call: TRBJ1-3
v_call: TRBV7-2
cdr3_aa: CASSLVRGEGNTIYF

j_call: TRBJ2-5
v_call: TRBV24-1
cdr3_aa: CATSDFGGNGRETQYF

j_call: TRBJ2-7
v_call: TRBV7-8
cdr3_aa: CASSLGLARTYEQYF

j_call: TRBJ1-2
v_call: TRBV7-2
cdr3_aa: CASREGTFYGYTF

j_call: TRBJ2-2
v_call: TRBV19
cdr3_aa: CASSVTGVDGELFF

j_call: TRBJ2-1
v_call: TRBV5-4
cdr3_aa: CASSFGTPENEQFF

j_call: TRBJ1-6
v_call: TRBV7-2
cdr3_aa: CASSLGTGKGSPLHF

j_call: TRBJ2-1
v_call: TRBV5-4
cdr3_aa: CASSFKPQGNEQFF

j_call: TRBJ2-1
v_call: TRBV9
cdr3_aa: CASSVVASLNNEQFF

j_call: TRBJ1-3
v_call: TRBV28
cdr3_aa: CASSLSQPGSSGNTIYF

j_call: TRBJ2-3
v_call: TRBV6-1
cdr3_aa: CASSEMDRVEDTQYF

j_call: TRBJ1-1
v_call: TRBV6-1
cdr3_aa: CASSRGTVEAFF

j_call: TRBJ2-2
v_call: TRBV5-4
cdr3_aa: CASSLQTGTGELFF

j_call: TRBJ1-1
v_call: TRBV7-9
cdr3_aa: CASSFTGTGVETEAFF

j_call: TRBJ2-1
v_call: TRBV5-1
cdr3_aa: CASSFPMGVYNEQFF

j_call: TRBJ2-3
v_call: TRBV27
cdr3_aa: CASTSGTLATDTQYF

j_call: TRBJ2-5
v_call: TRBV20-1
cdr3_aa: CSAMSADRARETQYF

j_call: TRBJ2-6
v_call: TRBV20-1
cdr3_aa: CSATGAGGSGANVLTF

j_call: TRBJ1-2
v_call: TRBV4-2
cdr3_aa: CASSQDEREAYGYTF

j_call: TRBJ2-5
v_call: TRBV21-1
cdr3_aa: CASQGQGAFIQETQYF

j_call: TRBJ2-7
v_call: TRBV5-1
cdr3_aa: CASSLADNYEQYF

j_call: TRBJ2-5
v_call: TRBV5-6
cdr3_aa: CASNVGVQETQYF

j_call: TRBJ2-3
v_call: TRBV28
cdr3_aa: CASRPPSLGVTTDTQYF

j_call: TRBJ2-1
v_call: TRBV30
cdr3_aa: CAWSVSFHEQFF

j_call: TRBJ1-2
v_call: TRBV15
cdr3_aa: CATSRDRRGYTF

j_call: TRBJ2-3
v_call: TRBV12-3/TRBV12-4
cdr3_aa: CASRARVAGESQRSTDTQYF

j_call: TRBJ2-3
v_call: TRBV5-5
cdr3_aa: CASSFSLAGSTRADTQYF

j_call: TRBJ2-1
v_call: TRBV11-3
cdr3_aa: CASSFLSEGLNNEQFF

j_call: TRBJ2-7
v_call: TRBV5-4
cdr3_aa: CASSLKGSYEQYF

j_call: TRBJ2-1
v_call: TRBV5-1
cdr3_aa: CASSLWDSGTSGSTTYNEQFF

j_call: TRBJ1-3
v_call: TRBV28
cdr3_aa: CASSFPGGGPPHGNTIYF

j_call: TRBJ2-3
v_call: TRBV14
cdr3_aa: CASSQDWGLTDTQYF

j_call: TRBJ2-1
v_call: TRBV21-1
cdr3_aa: CASSKVPGLAGVNGYNEQFF

j_call: TRBJ2-7
v_call: TRBV6-1
cdr3_aa: CASDGGPFSYEQYF